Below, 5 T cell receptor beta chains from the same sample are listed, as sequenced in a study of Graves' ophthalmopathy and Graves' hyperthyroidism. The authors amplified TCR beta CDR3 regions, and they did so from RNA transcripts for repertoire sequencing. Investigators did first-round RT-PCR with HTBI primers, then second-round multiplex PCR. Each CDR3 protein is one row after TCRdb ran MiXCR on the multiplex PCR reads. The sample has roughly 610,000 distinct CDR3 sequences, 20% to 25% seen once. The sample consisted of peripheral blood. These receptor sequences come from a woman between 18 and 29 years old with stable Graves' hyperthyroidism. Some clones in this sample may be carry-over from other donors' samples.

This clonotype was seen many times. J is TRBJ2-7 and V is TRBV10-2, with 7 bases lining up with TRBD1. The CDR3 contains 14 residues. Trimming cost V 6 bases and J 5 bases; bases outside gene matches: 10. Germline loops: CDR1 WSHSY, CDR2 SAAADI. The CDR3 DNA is TGCGCCAGCAGAGACACAGGGGAGAGCAACGAGCAGTACTTC. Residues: CASRDTGESNEQYF.

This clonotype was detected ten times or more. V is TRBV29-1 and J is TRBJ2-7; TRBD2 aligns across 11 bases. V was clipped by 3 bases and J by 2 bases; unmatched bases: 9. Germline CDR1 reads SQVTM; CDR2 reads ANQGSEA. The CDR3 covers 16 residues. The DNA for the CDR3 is TGCAGCGTTGATAAGGGGGCTAGCGGGAGGACCTACGAGCAGTACTTC. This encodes CSVDKGASGRTYEQYF.

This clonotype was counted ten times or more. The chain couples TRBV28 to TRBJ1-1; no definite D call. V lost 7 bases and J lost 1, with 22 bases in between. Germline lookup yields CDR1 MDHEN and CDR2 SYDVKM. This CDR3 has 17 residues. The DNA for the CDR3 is TGTGCCAGCACCTTAGTGACACTTTCACATCGGAACACTGAAGCTTTCTTT. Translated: CASTLVTLSHRNTEAFF.

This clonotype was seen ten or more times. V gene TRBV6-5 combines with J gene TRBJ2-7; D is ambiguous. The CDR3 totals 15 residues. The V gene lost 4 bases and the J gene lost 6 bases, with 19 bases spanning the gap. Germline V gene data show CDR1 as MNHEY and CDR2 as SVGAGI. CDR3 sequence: CASSSPPLNPSEQYF. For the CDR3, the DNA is TGTGCCAGCAGTTCCCCGCCCCTGAACCCTTCCGAGCAGTACTTC.

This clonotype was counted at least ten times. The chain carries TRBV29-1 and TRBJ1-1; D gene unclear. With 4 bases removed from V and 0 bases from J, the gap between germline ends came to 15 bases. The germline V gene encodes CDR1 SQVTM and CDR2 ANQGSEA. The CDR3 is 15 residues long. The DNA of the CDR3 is TGCAGCGTTGGAACCGGGTCGTACATGAACACTGAAGCTTTCTTT. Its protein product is CSVGTGSYMNTEAFF.